Sequencing of this TCR beta chain was carried out in a study of blood T cell repertoires in COVID-19. Study background: Nucleic acid was either cDNA or gDNA, and it came from T cells, B-cell-depleted T cells, or PBMCs.

The assay was immunoSEQ multiplex PCR, and TCRdb's table has in-frame clones only and misses some. This sample has about 97,000 clones, with over 75% found just once. Sequenced sample: peripheral blood. The receptor was isolated from a man aged 55 to 70 with acute or convalescent COVID-19.

The CDR3 protein is CASSPKQIYEQYF. The CDR3 nucleotides are TGTGCCAGCTCACCCAAACAAATCTACGAGCAGTACTTC. V and J are TRBV18 and TRBJ2-7; D gene unclear. V was cut by 3 bases and J by 3 bases, with 9 bases left in between. Germline CDR1 and CDR2: KGHSH and LQKENI. The CDR3 loop spans 13 amino acids.